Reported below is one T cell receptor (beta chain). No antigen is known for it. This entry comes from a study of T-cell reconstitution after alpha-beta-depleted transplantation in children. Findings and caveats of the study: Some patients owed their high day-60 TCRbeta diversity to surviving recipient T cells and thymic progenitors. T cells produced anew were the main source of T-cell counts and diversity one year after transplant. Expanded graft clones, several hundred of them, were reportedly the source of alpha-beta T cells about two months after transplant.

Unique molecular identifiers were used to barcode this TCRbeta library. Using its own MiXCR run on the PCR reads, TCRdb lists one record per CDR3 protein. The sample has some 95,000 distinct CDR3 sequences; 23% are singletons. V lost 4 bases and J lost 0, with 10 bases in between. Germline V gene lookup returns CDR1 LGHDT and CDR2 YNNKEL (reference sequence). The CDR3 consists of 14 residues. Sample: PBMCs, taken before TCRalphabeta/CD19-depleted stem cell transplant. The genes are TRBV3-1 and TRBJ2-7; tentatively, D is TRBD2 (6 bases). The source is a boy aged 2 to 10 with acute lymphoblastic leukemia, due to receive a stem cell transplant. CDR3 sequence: CASSRAGLSYEQYF. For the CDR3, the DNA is TGTGCCAGCAGCCGTGCGGGACTCTCCTACGAGCAGTACTTC.